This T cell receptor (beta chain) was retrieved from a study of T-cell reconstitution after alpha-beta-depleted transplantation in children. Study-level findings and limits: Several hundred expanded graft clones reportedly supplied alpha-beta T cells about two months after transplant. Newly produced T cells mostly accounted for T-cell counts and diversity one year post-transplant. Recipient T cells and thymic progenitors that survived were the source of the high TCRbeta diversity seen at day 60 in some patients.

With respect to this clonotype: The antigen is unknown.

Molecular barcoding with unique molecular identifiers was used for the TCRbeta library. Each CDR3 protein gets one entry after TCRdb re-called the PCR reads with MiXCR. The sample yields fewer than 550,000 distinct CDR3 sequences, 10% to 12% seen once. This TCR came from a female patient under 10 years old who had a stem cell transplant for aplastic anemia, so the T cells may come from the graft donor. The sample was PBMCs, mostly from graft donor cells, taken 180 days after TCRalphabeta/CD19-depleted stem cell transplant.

The CDR3 DNA reads as TGTGCCAGCAGTTTGGCCTCCGAGGGACAGGGAATTTATGGCTACACCTTC. Its protein product is CASSLASEGQGIYGYTF. The genes are TRBV12-3 or TRBV12-4 and TRBJ1-2; TRBD1 agrees at 9 bases. The CDR3 consists of 17 residues. V lost 3 bases, J lost 5 bases, and 13 bases stayed unmatched.